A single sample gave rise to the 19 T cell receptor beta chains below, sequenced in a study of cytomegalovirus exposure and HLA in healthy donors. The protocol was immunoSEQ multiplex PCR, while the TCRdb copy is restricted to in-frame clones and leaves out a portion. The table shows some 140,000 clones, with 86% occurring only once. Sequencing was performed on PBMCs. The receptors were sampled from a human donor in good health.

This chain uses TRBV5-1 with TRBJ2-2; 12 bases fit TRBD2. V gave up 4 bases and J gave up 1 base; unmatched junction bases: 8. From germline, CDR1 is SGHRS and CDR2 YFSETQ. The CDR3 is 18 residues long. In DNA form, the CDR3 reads TGCGCCAGCAGCGTACCGACTAGCGGGAGTTGGAACACCGGGGAGCTGTTTTTT. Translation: CASSVPTSGSWNTGELFF.

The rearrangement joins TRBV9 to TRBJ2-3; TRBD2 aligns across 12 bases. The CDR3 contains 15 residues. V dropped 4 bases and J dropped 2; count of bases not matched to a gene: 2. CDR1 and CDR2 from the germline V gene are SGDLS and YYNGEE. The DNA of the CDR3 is TGTGCCAGCAGCCCTAGCGGGGGGGCCACAGATACGCAGTATTTT. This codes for CASSPSGGATDTQYF.

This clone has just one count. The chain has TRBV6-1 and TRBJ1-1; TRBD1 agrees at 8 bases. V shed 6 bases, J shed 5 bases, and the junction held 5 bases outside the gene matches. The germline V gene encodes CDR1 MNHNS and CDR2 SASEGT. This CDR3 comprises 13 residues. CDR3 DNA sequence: TGTGCCAGCAGCTACAGGGGGGGAACTGAAGCTTTCTTT. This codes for CASSYRGGTEAFF.

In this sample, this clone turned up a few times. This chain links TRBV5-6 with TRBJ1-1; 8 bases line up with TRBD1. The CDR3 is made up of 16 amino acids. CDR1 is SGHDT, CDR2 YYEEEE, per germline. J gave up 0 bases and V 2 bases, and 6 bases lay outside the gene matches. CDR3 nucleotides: TGTGCCAGCAGCTTTTGGACAGGGCAAATGAACACTGAAGCTTTCTTT. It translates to CASSFWTGQMNTEAFF.

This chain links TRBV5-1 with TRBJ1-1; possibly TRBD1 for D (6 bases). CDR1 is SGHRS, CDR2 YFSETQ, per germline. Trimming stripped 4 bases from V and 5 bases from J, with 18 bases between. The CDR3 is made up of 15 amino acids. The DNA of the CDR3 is TGCGCCAGCAGCGCGGCCACAGGGTCTAGAACTGAAGCTTTCTTT. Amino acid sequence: CASSAATGSRTEAFF. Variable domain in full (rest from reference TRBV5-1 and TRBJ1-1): KAGVTQTPRYLIKTRGQQVTLSCSPISGHRSVSWYQQTPGQGLQFLFEYFSETQRNKGNFPGRFSGRQFSNSRSEMNVSTLELGDSALYLCASSAATGSRTEAFFGQGTRLTVV.

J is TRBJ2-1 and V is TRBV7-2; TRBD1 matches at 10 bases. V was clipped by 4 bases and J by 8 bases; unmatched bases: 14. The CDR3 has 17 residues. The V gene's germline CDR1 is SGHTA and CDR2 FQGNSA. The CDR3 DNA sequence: TGTGCCAGCAGCTACCCCTCGGACAGGGGGATAGGGGATGAGCAGTTCTTC. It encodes CASSYPSDRGIGDEQFF.

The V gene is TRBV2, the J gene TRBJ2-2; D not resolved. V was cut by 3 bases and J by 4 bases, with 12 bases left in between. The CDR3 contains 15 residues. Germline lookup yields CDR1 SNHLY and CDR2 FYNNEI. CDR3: CASSDNPLSTGELFF. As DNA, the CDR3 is TGTGCCAGCAGTGACAACCCCCTAAGCACCGGGGAGCTGTTTTTT.

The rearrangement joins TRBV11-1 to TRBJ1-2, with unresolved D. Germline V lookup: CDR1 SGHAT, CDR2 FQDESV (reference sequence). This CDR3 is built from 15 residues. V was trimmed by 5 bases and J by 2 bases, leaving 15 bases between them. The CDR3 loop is CASSLGPGANYGYTF. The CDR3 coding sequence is TGTGCCAGCAGCCTGGGCCCCGGCGCAAACTATGGCTACACCTTC.

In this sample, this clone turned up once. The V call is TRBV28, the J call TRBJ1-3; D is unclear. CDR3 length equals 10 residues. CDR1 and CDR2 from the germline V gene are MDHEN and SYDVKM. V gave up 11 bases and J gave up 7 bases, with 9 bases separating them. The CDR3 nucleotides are TGTGCCTCCGGGGAGAACACCATATATTTT. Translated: CASGENTIYF.

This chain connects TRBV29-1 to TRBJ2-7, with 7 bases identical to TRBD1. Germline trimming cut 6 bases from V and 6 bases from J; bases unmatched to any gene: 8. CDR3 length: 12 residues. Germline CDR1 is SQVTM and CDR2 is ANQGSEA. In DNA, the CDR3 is TGCAGCGTAGGGGACAGCGCGGGCGAGCAGTACTTC. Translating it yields CSVGDSAGEQYF.

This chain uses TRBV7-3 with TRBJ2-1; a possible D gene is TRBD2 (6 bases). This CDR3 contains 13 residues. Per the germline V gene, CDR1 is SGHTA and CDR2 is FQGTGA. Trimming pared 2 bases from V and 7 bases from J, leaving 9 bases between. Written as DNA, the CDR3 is TGTGCCAGCAGCTTATCCGCGGGGAATGAGCAGTTCTTC. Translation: CASSLSAGNEQFF.

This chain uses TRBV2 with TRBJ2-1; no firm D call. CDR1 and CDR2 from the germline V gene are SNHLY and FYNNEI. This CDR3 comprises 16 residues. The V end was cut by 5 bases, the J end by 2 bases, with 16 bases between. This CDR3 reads CASSPEVTRAYNEQFF. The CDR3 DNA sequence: TGTGCCAGCAGTCCAGAAGTCACCCGGGCCTACAATGAGCAGTTCTTC.

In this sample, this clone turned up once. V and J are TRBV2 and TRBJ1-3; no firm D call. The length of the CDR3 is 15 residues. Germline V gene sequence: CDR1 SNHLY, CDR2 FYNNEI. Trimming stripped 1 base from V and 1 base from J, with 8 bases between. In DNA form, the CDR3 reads TGTGCCAGCAGTGAAGAGGAGCTTTCTGGAAACACCATATATTTT. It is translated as CASSEEELSGNTIYF. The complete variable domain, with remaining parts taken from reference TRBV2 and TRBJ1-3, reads EPEVTQTPSHQVTQMGQEVILRCVPISNHLYFYWYRQILGQKVEFLVSFYNNEISEKSEIFDDQFSVERPDGSNFTLKIRSTKLEDSAMYFCASSEEELSGNTIYFGEGSWLTVV.

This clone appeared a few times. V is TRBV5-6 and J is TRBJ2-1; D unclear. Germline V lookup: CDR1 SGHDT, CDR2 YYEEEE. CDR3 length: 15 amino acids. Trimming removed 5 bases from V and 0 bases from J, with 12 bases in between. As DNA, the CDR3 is TGTGCCAGCAGGTACAGCTTACACTCCTACAATGAGCAGTTCTTC. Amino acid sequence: CASRYSLHSYNEQFF.

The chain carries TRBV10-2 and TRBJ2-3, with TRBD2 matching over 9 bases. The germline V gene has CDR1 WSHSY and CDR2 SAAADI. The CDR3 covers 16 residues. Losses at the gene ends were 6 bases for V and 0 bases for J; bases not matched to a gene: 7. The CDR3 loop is CASSERLAASTDTQYF. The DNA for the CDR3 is TGCGCCAGCAGCGAAAGACTAGCGGCTAGCACAGATACGCAGTATTTT.

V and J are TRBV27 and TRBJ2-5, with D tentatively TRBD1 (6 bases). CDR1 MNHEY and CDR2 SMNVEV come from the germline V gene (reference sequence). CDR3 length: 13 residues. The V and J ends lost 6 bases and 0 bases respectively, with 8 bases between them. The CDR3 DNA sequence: TGTGCCAGCAGGCGGACAGACCAAGAGACCCAGTACTTC. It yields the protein CASRRTDQETQYF.

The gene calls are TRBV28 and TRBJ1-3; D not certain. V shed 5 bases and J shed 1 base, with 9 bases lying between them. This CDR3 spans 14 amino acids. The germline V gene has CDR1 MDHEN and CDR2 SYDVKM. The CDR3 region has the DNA TGTGCCAGCAGTCCCGGTTCGTCTGGAAACACCATATATTTT. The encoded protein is CASSPGSSGNTIYF.

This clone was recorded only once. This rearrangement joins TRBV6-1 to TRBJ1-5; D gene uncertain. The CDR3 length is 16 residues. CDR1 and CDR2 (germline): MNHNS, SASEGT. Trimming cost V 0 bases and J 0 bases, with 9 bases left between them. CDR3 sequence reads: CASSEAWPISNQPQHF. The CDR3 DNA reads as TGTGCCAGCAGTGAAGCGTGGCCGATTAGCAATCAGCCCCAGCATTTT.

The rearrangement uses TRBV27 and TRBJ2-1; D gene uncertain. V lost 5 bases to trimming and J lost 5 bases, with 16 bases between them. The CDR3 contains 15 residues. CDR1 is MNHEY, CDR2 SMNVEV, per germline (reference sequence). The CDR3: CASSLRFGPDNEQFF. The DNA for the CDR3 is TGTGCCAGCAGTCTGAGGTTCGGCCCGGACAATGAGCAGTTCTTC.